The rows below give T cell receptor beta chains drawn from one sample of a study of control samples from healthy donors and cancer patients. Assay used: immunoSEQ multiplex PCR; TCRdb lists only in-frame clones, some missing. This table has over 200,000 clones, about four fifths appearing once. The sample taken for sequencing was PBMCs. All receptors derive from a woman in her fifties or sixties with lung cancer. The conserved cysteine and the conserved F or W are not part of the CDR3 here.

TRBV18	TRBJ2-7	ASSSQDYEQY
TRBV2	TRBJ2-1	ASRVSGGAGGEQF
TRBV30	TRBJ2-5	AWSGGGPEETQY
TRBV2	TRBJ1-5	ASIDTNSNQPQH
TRBV5-1	TRBJ2-1	ASRDRLAGGDNEQF
TRBV27	TRBJ2-5	ASSRRGRNQETQY
TRBV21-1	TRBJ2-1	ASEREDRLSNEQF
TRBV18	TRBJ1-1	ASSPPGTGGAEAF
TRBV5-1	TRBJ1-1	ASSSGTPNTEAF
TRBV3-1/TRBV3-2	TRBJ1-2	ASGQTRGGFYGYT
TRBV6-5	TRBJ1-5	ASSTVRSQPQH
TRBV6-5	TRBJ1-1	ASRLQGTGAEAF
TRBV10-1	TRBJ2-2	ATQPGGNTGELF
TRBV27	TRBJ1-1	ASSHRVDRGMNTEAF
TRBV4-2	TRBJ2-1	ASSQGGAGRNEQF
TRBV28	TRBJ2-7	ASSLDLRAGEQY
TRBV28	TRBJ2-3	ASSLLPGRGRAPDTQY